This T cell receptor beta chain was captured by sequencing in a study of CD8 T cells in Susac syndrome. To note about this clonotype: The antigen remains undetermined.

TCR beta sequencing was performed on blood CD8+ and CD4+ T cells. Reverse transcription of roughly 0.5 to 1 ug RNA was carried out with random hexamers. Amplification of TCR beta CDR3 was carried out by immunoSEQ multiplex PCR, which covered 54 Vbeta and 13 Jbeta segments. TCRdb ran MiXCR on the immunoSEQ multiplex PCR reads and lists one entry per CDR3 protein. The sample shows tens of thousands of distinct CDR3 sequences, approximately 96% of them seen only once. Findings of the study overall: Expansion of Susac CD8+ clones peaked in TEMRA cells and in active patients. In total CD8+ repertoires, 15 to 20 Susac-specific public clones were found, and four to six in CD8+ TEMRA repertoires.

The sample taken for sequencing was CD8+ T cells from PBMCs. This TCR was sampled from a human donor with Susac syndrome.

The CDR3 is CASSVERGGADTGELFF. CDR3 DNA: TGTGCCAGCAGCGTAGAACGCGGGGGAGCTGACACCGGGGAGCTGTTTTTT. The chain links TRBV9 to TRBJ2-2; TRBD2 agrees at 7 bases. J was trimmed by 3 bases and V by 0 bases; bases with no gene match: 8. The CDR3 is made up of 17 amino acids. Germline V CDR1 and CDR2: SGDLS, YYNGEE. Combining the CDR3 with reference TRBV9 and TRBJ2-2 gives the whole variable domain DSGVTQTPKHLITATGQRVTLRCSPRSGDLSVYWYQQSLDQGLQFLIQYYNGEERAKGNILERFSAQQFPDLHSELNLSSLELGDSALYFCASSVERGGADTGELFFGEGSRLTVL.